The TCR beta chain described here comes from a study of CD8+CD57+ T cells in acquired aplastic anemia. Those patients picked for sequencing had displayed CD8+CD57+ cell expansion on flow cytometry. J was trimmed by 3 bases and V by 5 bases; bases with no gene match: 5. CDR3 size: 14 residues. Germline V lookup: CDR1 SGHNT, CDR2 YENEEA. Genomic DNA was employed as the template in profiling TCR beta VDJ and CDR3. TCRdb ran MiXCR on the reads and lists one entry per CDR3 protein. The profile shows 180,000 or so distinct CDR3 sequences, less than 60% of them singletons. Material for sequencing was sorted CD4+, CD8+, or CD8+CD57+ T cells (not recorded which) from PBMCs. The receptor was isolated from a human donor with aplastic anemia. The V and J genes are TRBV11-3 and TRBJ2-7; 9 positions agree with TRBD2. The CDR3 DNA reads TGTGCCAGCAGCGTCCGACTAGCGGACTACGAGCAGTACTTC. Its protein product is CASSVRLADYEQYF.